Included here is one T cell receptor beta chain sequence, with context. Assay: immunoSEQ multiplex PCR; the TCRdb copy retains only in-frame clones and omits some. The sample lists under 75,000 clones, 86% seen once, with roughly 2% in the top ten. The record originates from a study of OX40 agonist ivuxolimab in advanced cancers. The length of the CDR3 is 11 residues. V was clipped by 2 bases and J by 18 bases, with 12 bases between them. The germline gives CDR1 SGHKS, CDR2 YYEKEE (reference sequence). Sample: CD4+ or CD8+ T cells sorted from blood, taken in a trial of the OX40 agonist ivuxolimab. The rearrangement joins TRBV5-5 to TRBJ1-6; D perhaps matches TRBD1 (6 bases). The receptor was isolated from an adult with an advanced solid tumor such as melanoma, head and neck, liver or kidney cancer. CDR3 sequence: CASSFLQGAHF. CDR3 nucleotides: TGTGCCAGCAGCTTTCTACAGGGTGCCCACTTT.